Reported below is one T cell receptor beta chain. What it recognizes is unknown. Trimming took off 3 bases at V and 4 bases at J, with 7 bases between the two ends. Germline CDR1 LNHDA, CDR2 SQIVND (reference sequence). The CDR3 contains 13 residues. Sequencing was performed on unsorted PBMC DNA using ten immunoSEQ deep assay plates. Per the original methods: Filtering differed for immunoSEQ, which gave only junction sequences without quality scores. The method was immunoSEQ multiplex PCR; TCRdb's version includes in-frame clones alone and lacks a portion of them. That table gives V, J and clone size, and the DNA gave D and trimming. The sample lists around 500,000 clones, 79% occurring once. This sample is part of a study of shared clonotypes between healthy human individuals. Study information: Donors were a couple of women and a few men aged 18 to 49.

Whole-study findings and limits: An expected dependence of interdonor clonotype sharing on sequencing depth was noted.

The receptor comes from a woman between 40 and 55 years old in good health. Some clones in this sample may be carry-over from other donors' samples. The sequenced sample consisted of PBMCs. This chain uses TRBV19 with TRBJ2-1; D gene unclear. The CDR3 nucleotides are TGTGCCAGTAGTATGGATGGGTACAATGAGCAGTTCTTC. Translation: CASSMDGYNEQFF. Supplemented by reference TRBV19 and TRBJ2-1, the full variable domain reads DGGITQSPKYLFRKEGQNVTLSCEQNLNHDAMYWYRQDPGQGLRLIYYSQIVNDFQKGDIAEGYSVSREKKESFPLTVTSAQKNPTAFYLCASSMDGYNEQFFGPGTRLTVL.